This T cell receptor (beta chain) was retrieved from a study of blood T cell repertoires in COVID-19. Study information: Whether acute or convalescent, the COVID-19 samples came from the United States, Italy and Spain. The analysed material was cDNA or gDNA that came from T cells, B-cell-depleted T cells, or PBMCs.

CDR1 is SGHRS, CDR2 YFSETQ, per germline. The length of the CDR3 is 17 residues. Trimming took off 0 bases at V and 0 bases at J, with 16 bases between the two ends. Per the original data handling: Reference gene primers were amplified, and this amplification served to estimate nucleated cell counts. Produced via immunoSEQ multiplex PCR; TCRdb's table is partial and in-frame only. The V and J calls and clone size come from that table; D and trimming were worked out from the DNA. Of 150,000 or so clones listed, 87% are singletons. This receptor was identified in an elderly man with acute or convalescent COVID-19. Sequenced input: peripheral blood. The V call is TRBV5-1, the J call TRBJ2-7; tentative D call: TRBD2 (6 bases). CDR3 DNA: TGCGCCAGCAGCTTGGCCTTGGGGGGTGTGAGCTCCTACGAGCAGTACTTC. It yields the protein CASSLALGGVSSYEQYF.